Included here is one T cell receptor beta chain sequence, with context. This entry comes from a study of T cell changes during pregnancy in multiple sclerosis. Trimming removed 4 bases from V and 5 bases from J, with 5 bases in between. CDR1 is LNHDA, CDR2 SQIVND, per germline (reference sequence). The CDR3 is 12 amino acids. TCRdb's table, derived via immunoSEQ multiplex PCR, lists solely in-frame clones and lacks some. The top ten hold around 0.5% of the sample, which has about 40,000 clones, over 80% seen once. The TCR was taken from a female donor in good health, enrolled as a control in a pregnancy study. Source: CD4+ T cells from peripheral blood mononuclear cells, taken in the third trimester of pregnancy. The V call is TRBV19, the J call TRBJ2-2, with D unclear. The CDR3 sequence: CASSTQTGELFF. The CDR3 nucleotides read TGTGCCAGTAGTACACAAACCGGGGAGCTGTTTTTT.